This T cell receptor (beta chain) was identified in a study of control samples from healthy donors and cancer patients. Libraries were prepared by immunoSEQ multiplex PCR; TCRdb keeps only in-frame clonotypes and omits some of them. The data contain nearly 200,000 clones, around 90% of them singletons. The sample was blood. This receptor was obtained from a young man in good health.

This chain's CDR3 is CASSPLLGGDTGELFF. In DNA, the CDR3 is TGTGCCAGCAGCCCACTACTGGGAGGGGACACCGGGGAGCTGTTTTTT. The chain carries TRBV14 and TRBJ2-2, with TRBD2 matching 7 bases. The CDR3 length is 16 residues. V dropped 4 bases and J dropped 3; count of bases not matched to a gene: 8. Germline loops: CDR1 SGHDN, CDR2 FVKESK.